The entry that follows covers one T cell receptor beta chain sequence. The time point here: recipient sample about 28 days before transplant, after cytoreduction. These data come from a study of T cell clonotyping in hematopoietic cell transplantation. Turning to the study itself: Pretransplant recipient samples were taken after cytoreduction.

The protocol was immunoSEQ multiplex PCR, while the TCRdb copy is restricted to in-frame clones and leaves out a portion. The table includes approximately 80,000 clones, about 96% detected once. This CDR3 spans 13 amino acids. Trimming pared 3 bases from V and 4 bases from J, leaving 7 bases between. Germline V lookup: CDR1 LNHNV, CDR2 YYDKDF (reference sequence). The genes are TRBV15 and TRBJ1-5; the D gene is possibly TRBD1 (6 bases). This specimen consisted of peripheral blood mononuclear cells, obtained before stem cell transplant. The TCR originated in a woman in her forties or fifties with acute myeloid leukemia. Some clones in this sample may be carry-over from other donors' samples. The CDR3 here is CATSSGQNQPQHF. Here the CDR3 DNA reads TGTGCCACCAGCAGTGGACAGAATCAGCCCCAGCATTTT.